This entry lists 20 T cell receptor beta chains sequenced from one sample in a study of T cell responses to AZD1222 COVID-19 vaccine. The protocol was immunoSEQ multiplex PCR, while the TCRdb copy is restricted to in-frame clones and leaves out a portion. The sample yields 97,000 or so clones, 90% to 95% seen once. Sequences were derived from peripheral blood, sampled 28 days after the second AZD1222 dose. These receptors all come from an adult who received the AZD1222 COVID-19 vaccine.

The rearrangement joins TRBV23-1 to TRBJ2-5, with 9 bases aligning to TRBD2. TRBV23-1 is given ORF status, its function remaining uncertain. Trimming removed 6 bases from V and 1 base from J; junction bases left unmatched: 15. This CDR3 has 18 residues. This CDR3 reads CASSRGHRKREVQETQYF. In DNA form, the CDR3 reads TGCGCCAGCAGCAGGGGCCATAGGAAGCGGGAGGTCCAAGAGACCCAGTACTTC.

About this clone itself: At one end, the junction sequence differs from germline, possibly due to a read error. The chain recombines TRBV10-3 with TRBJ2-2, with TRBD1 matching over 8 bases. Germline CDR1 and CDR2: ENHRY and SYGVKD. The CDR3 has 14 residues. The CDR3 sequence: CAGGTGRVCRGAVF. CDR3 coding DNA: TGTGCCGGCGGGACAGGACGGGTATGCCGGGGAGCTGTTTTT.

The count of this clone is one. The chain employs TRBV14 and TRBJ2-1; D is uncertain. V shed 1 base and J shed 4 bases, with 5 bases lying between them. Per the germline V gene, CDR1 is SGHDN and CDR2 is FVKESK. This CDR3 is built from 13 residues. CDR3 in DNA: TGTGCCAGCAGCCAAGGGCCGTACAATGAGCAGTTCTTC. Translating it yields CASSQGPYNEQFF.

V and J are TRBV5-1 and TRBJ2-1; the match to TRBD2 covers 9 bases. Germline V gives CDR1 SGHRS, CDR2 YFSETQ. Trimming removed 4 bases from V and 4 bases from J; junction bases left unmatched: 15. The CDR3 is 18 amino acids. For the CDR3, the DNA is TGCGCCAGCAGCGTGACCGCGGCGGGTACTAGCGGGTACAATGAGCAGTTCTTC. Amino acid sequence: CASSVTAAGTSGYNEQFF.

The chain is built from TRBV5-1 and TRBJ1-4; maybe TRBD1 (6 bases). V lost 2 bases and J 8 bases, leaving 13 bases between the germline ends. Germline CDR1 and CDR2: SGHRS and YFSETQ. CDR3 length: 14 residues. CDR3 in amino acids: CASSFRGGSEKLFF. The CDR3, as DNA: TGCGCCAGCAGCTTTCGAGGGGGTAGCGAAAAACTGTTTTTT.

J is TRBJ2-7 and V is TRBV29-1; D might be TRBD1 or TRBD2, each matching 6 bases. The V end was cut by 5 bases, the J end by 4 bases, with 36 bases between. CDR1 is SQVTM, CDR2 ANQGSEA, per germline. The CDR3 is 20 residues long. CDR3 protein: CSVRGRIVGGKGGIKYEQYF. The CDR3 bases are TGCAGCGTTAGGGGACGAATAGTGGGCGGGAAGGGGGGCATAAAATACGAGCAGTACTTC.

DNA of the CDR3: TGTGCCAGACACGCGGACATTCAGTACTTC. Its protein is CARHADIQYF. The rearrangement joins TRBV24-1 to TRBJ2-4; D unresolved. Trimming pared 11 bases from V and 8 bases from J, leaving 9 bases between. The CDR3 is 10 residues long. Germline V gene data show CDR1 as KGHDR and CDR2 as SFDVKD.

The J gene is TRBJ1-5, the V gene TRBV27; D not resolved. V was cut by 5 bases and J by 0 bases, with 11 bases left in between. The length of the CDR3 is 15 residues. Germline V CDR1 and CDR2: MNHEY, SMNVEV (reference sequence). CDR3 sequence (DNA): TGTGCCAGCAGTCCCGGGCTCCCTAGCAATCAGCCCCAGCATTTT. As protein: CASSPGLPSNQPQHF.

This clone was counted a few times. This chain joins TRBV2 and TRBJ2-2, with TRBD1 matching over 7 bases. The CDR3 has 15 amino acids. Germline V gene data show CDR1 as SNHLY and CDR2 as FYNNEI. V lost 5 bases and J lost 5; bases outside the gene matches: 8. CDR3 region: CASSRDSFVTGELFF. CDR3 DNA sequence: TGTGCCAGCAGTAGGGACAGCTTTGTAACCGGGGAGCTGTTTTTT.

DNA for the CDR3: TGTGCCAGCAGGAAAAGGGGCGTGAAACAAGAGACCCAGTACTTC. This translates into CASRKRGVKQETQYF. The V and J genes are TRBV21-1 and TRBJ2-5; the table's D call, TRBD1, has no DNA check behind it. TRBV21-1 represents a pseudogene. The CDR3 sequence is 15 residues long.

This chain uses TRBV2 with TRBJ2-2, with D maybe TRBD1 (5 bases). Trimming left V 3 bases short and J 5 bases short, with 13 bases between. Germline lookup yields CDR1 SNHLY and CDR2 FYNNEI. CDR3 length equals 15 residues. This chain's CDR3 is CASSETAQATGELFF. The CDR3 nucleotides read TGTGCCAGCAGTGAGACTGCACAGGCTACCGGGGAGCTGTTTTTT.

J is TRBJ2-1 and V is TRBV11-2; D not certain. V was shortened by 1 base and J by 4 bases, with 14 bases between the two germline ends. This CDR3 has 16 residues. Germline V CDR1 and CDR2: SGHAT, FQNNGV. The CDR3 sequence: CASSLAIMPGYNEQFF. The CDR3 nucleotides are TGTGCCAGCAGCTTAGCTATCATGCCAGGATACAATGAGCAGTTCTTC.

This clone was recorded only once. The chain employs TRBV29-1 and TRBJ2-5; TRBD2 matches 13 bases. J was trimmed by 2 bases and V by 6 bases; bases with no gene match: 6. Per the germline V gene, CDR1 is SQVTM and CDR2 is ANQGSEA. This CDR3 comprises 15 residues. The CDR3: CSVYGLAGAQETQYF. The CDR3 region has the DNA TGCAGCGTATACGGACTAGCGGGAGCTCAAGAGACCCAGTACTTC. Variable domain in full (rest from reference TRBV29-1 and TRBJ2-5): SAVISQKPSRDICQRGTSLTIQCQVDSQVTMMFWYRQQPGQSLTLIATANQGSEATYESGFVIDKFPISRPNLTFSTLTVSNMSPEDSSIYLCSVYGLAGAQETQYFGPGTRLLVL.

The chain recombines TRBV7-2 with TRBJ1-4, with unresolved D. Germline CDR1 is SGHTA and CDR2 is FQGNSA. The CDR3 consists of 14 residues. Trimming took 1 base from V and 4 from J, leaving 7 bases between them. The CDR3 DNA sequence: TGTGCCAGCAGCTTAGGGGCCCTTAATGAAAAACTGTTTTTT. Encoded protein: CASSLGALNEKLFF.

This clone was observed once. This sequence joins TRBV5-1 and TRBJ2-3, with 8 nucleotides matching TRBD1. Germline trimming cut 7 bases from V and 1 base from J; bases unmatched to any gene: 8. CDR3 length: 15 residues. Per germline, CDR1 SGHRS and CDR2 YFSETQ. The CDR3 bases are TGCGCCAGCGAACAGGGGGTAACTGGCACAGATACGCAGTATTTT. This encodes CASEQGVTGTDTQYF.

The chain uses TRBV9 and TRBJ2-5; TRBD1 might be the D (5 bases). Trimming cost V 5 bases and J 0 bases, with 11 bases left between them. The CDR3 totals 14 residues. The germline V gene encodes CDR1 SGDLS and CDR2 YYNGEE. Written as DNA, the CDR3 is TGTGCCAGCAGTCCTGGACAAAACCAAGAGACCCAGTACTTC. Amino acid sequence: CASSPGQNQETQYF.

The V and J genes are TRBV28 and TRBJ2-7; a possible D gene is TRBD1 (7 bases). From germline, CDR1 is MDHEN and CDR2 SYDVKM. The CDR3 contains 14 residues. Trimming took 6 bases from V and 4 from J, leaving 16 bases between them. CDR3 in amino acids: CASRMEQGRYEQYF. CDR3 DNA sequence: TGTGCCAGCAGAATGGAACAGGGGAGGTACGAGCAGTACTTC.

This chain uses TRBV6-5 with TRBJ2-2; 7 bases fit TRBD1. CDR1 is MNHEY, CDR2 SVGAGI, per germline. The CDR3 runs to 14 residues. V lost 6 bases to trimming and J lost 5 bases; unmatched junction nucleotides: 6. The DNA for the CDR3 is TGTGCCAGCAGACAGGGGACGGATACCGGGGAGCTGTTTTTT. Translated, it gives CASRQGTDTGELFF.

This clone was seen only a few times. V and J are TRBV19 and TRBJ1-5, with a tentative D call TRBD1 (5 bases). Germline V lookup: CDR1 LNHDA, CDR2 SQIVND (reference sequence). Deletions cut 5 bases from V and 2 bases from J, with 16 bases between. The CDR3 spans 16 residues. In DNA, the CDR3 is TGTGCCAGTAGTTCCCCCGGGGCGAGCGGCAATCAGCCCCAGCATTTT. It yields the protein CASSSPGASGNQPQHF.

The CDR3 nucleotides read TGTGCCAGCAGCTTAGGGGACAGAGCCTACAATGAGCAGTTCTTC. This sequence encodes CASSLGDRAYNEQFF. This chain uses TRBV11-3 with TRBJ2-1, with 7 bases that match TRBD1. CDR1 SGHNT and CDR2 YENEEA come from the germline V gene. This CDR3 contains 15 residues. Unmatched junction bases numbered 2, after V lost 1 base and J lost 2 bases.